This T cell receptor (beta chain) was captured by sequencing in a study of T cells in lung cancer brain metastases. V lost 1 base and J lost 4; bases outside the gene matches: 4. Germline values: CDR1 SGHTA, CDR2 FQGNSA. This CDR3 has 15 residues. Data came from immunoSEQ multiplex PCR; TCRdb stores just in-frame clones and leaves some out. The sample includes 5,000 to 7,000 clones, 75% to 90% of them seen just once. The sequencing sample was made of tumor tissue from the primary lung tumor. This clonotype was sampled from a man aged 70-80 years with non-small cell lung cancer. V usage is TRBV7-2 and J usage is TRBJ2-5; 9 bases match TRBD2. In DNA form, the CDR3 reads TGTGCCAGCAGCTTAGGCGGGGGGGCCGGAGAGACCCAGTACTTC. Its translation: CASSLGGGAGETQYF.